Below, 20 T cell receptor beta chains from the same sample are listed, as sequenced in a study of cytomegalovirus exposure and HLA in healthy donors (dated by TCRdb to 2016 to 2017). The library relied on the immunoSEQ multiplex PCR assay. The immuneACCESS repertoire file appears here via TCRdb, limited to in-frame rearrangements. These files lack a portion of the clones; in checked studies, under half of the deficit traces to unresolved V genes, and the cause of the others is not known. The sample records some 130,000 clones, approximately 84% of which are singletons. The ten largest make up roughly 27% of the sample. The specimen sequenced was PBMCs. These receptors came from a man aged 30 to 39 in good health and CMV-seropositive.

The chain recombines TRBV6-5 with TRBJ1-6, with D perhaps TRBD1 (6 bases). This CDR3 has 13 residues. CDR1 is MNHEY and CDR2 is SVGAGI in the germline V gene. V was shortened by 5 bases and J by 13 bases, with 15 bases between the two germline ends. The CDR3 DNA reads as TGTGCCAGCAGTGACAGGATCGAGAGGCCCCTCCACTTT. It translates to CASSDRIERPLHF.

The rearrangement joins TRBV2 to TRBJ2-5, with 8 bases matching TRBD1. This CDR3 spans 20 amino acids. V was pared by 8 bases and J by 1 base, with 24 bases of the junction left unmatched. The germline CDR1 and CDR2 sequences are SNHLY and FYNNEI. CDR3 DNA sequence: TGTGCCAGCTCTGGCACGGCGGGCACATACAGGGGGTTTCGCCAAGAGACCCAGTACTTC. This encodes CASSGTAGTYRGFRQETQYF.

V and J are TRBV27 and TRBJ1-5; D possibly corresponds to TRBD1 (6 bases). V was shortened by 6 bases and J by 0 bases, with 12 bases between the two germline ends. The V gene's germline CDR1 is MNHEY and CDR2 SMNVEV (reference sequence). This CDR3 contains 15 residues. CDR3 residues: CASRRGSDSNQPQHF. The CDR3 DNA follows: TGTGCCAGCAGAAGGGGGTCTGATAGCAATCAGCCCCAGCATTTT.

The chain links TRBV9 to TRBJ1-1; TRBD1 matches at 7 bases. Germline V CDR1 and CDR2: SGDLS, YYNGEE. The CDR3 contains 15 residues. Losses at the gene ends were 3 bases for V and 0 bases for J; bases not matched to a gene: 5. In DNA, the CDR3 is TGTGCCAGCAGCGCCAACAGGGGAATGAACACTGAAGCTTTCTTT. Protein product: CASSANRGMNTEAFF.

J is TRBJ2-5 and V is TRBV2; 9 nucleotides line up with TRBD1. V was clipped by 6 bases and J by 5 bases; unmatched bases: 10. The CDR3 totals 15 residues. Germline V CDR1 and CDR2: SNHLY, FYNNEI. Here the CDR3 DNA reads TGTGCCAGCAGCGAGAAGGACAGGGGCGGGGAGACCCAGTACTTC. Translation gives CASSEKDRGGETQYF. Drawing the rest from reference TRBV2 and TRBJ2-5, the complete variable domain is EPEVTQTPSHQVTQMGQEVILRCVPISNHLYFYWYRQILGQKVEFLVSFYNNEISEKSEIFDDQFSVERPDGSNFTLKIRSTKLEDSAMYFCASSEKDRGGETQYFGPGTRLLVL.

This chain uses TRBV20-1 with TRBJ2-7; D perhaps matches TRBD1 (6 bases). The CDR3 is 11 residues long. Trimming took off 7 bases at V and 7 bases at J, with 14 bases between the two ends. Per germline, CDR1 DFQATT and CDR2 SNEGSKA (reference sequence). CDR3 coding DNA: TGCAGTGTCCGGGACACTGAAGAGCAGTACTTC. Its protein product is CSVRDTEEQYF.

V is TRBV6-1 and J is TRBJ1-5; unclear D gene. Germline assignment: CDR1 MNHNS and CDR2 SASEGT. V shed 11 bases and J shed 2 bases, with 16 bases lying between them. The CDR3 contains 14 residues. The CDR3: CAAESHPGNQPQHF. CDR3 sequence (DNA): TGTGCCGCCGAGTCTCACCCGGGCAATCAGCCCCAGCATTTT.

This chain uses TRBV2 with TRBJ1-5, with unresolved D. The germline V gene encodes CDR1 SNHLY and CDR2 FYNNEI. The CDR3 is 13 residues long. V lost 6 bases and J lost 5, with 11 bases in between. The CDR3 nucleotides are TGTGCCAGCAGCTGGAGCGGGGATCAGCCCCAGCATTTT. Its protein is CASSWSGDQPQHF.

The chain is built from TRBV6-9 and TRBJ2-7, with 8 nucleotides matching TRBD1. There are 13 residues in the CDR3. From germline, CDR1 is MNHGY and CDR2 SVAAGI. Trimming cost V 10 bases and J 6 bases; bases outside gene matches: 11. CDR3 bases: TGTGCCAACGACAGGACAGGGTTCGGCGAGCAGTACTTC. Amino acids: CANDRTGFGEQYF.

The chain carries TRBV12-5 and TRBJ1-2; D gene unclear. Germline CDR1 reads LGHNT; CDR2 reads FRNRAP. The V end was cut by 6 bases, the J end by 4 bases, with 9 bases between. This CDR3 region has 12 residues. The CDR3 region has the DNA TGTGCTAGTGGCCTAGACTCCTATGGCTACACCTTC. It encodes CASGLDSYGYTF.

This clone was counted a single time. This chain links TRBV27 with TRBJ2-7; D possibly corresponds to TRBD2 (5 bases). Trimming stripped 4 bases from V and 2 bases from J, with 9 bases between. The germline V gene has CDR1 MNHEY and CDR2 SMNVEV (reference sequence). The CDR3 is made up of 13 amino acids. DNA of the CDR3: TGTGCCAGCAGTTCGGGGTTCCCCTACGAGCAGTACTTC. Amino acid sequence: CASSSGFPYEQYF.

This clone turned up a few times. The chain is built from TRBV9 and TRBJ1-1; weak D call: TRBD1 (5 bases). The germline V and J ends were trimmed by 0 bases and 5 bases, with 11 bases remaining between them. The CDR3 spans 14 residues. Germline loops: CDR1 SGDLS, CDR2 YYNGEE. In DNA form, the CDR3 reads TGTGCCAGCAGCGTAGCAGGGTTCGGGACTGAAGCTTTCTTT. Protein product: CASSVAGFGTEAFF.

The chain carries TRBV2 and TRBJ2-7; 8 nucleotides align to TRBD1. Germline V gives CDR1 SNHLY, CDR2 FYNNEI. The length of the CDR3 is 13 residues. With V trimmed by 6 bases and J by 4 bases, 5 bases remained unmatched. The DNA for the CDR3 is TGTGCCAGCAGGACAGGGGCGGCGTACGAGCAGTACTTC. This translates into CASRTGAAYEQYF.

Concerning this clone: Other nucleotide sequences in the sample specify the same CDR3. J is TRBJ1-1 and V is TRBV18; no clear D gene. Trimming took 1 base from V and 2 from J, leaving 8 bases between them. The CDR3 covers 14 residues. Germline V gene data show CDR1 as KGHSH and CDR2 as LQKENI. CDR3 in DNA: TGTGCCAGCTCACCACGGCAGGAAAACACTGAAGCTTTCTTT. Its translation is CASSPRQENTEAFF.

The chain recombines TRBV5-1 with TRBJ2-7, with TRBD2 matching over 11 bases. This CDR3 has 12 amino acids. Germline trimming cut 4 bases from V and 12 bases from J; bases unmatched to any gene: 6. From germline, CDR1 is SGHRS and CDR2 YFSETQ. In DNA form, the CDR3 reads TGCGCCAGCAGCACCGGGACTAGCGGCGCGTACTTC. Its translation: CASSTGTSGAYF. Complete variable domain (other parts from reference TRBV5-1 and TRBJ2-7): KAGVTQTPRYLIKTRGQQVTLSCSPISGHRSVSWYQQTPGQGLQFLFEYFSETQRNKGNFPGRFSGRQFSNSRSEMNVSTLELGDSALYLCASSTGTSGAYFGPGTRLTVT.

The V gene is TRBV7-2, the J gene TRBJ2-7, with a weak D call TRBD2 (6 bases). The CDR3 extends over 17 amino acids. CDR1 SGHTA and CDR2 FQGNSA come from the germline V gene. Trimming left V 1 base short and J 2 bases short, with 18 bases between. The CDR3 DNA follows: TGTGCCAGCAGCTTAGTAGGCAGCGGGCTGCTAACCTACGAGCAGTACTTC. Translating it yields CASSLVGSGLLTYEQYF.

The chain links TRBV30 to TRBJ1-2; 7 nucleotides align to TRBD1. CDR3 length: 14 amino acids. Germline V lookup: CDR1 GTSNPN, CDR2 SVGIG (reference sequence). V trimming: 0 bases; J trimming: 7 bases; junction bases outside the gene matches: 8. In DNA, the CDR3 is TGTGCCTGGAGTGTTGGGCCTAGGACAGGTGGCTACACCTTC. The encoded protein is CAWSVGPRTGGYTF.

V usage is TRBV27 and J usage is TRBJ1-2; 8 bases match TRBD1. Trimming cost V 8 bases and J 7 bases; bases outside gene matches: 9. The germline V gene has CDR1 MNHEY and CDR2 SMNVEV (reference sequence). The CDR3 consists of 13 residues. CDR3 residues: CASRWEQGGGYTF. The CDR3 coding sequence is TGTGCCAGCCGCTGGGAACAGGGGGGTGGCTACACCTTC.

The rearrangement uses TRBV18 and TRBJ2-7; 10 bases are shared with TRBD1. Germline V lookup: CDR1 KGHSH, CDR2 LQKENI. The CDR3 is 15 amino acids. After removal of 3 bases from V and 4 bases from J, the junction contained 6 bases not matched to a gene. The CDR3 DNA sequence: TGTGCCAGCTCACCCAATTCGGACAGGGGGTACGAGCAGTACTTC. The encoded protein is CASSPNSDRGYEQYF.

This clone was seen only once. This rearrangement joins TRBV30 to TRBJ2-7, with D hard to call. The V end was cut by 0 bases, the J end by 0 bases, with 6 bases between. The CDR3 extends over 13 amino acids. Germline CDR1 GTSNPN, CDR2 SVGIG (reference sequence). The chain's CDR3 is CAWSVTASYEQYF. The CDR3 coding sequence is TGTGCCTGGAGTGTTACAGCCTCCTACGAGCAGTACTTC.